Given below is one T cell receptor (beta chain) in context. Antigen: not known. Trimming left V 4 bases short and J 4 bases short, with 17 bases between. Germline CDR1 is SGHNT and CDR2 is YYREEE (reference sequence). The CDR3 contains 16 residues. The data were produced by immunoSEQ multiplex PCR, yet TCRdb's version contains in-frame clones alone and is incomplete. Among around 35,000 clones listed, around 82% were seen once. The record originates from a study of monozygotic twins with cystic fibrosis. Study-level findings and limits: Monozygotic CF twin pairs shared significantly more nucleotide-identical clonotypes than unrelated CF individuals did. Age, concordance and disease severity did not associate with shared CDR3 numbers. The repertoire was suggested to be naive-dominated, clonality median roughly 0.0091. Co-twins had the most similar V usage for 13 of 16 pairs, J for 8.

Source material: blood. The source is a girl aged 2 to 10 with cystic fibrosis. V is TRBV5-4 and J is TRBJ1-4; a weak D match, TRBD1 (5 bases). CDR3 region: CASSLSGTGYNEKLFF. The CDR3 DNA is TGTGCCAGCAGCCTGTCCGGGACGGGTTATAATGAAAAACTGTTTTTT. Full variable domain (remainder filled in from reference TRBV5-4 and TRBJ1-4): ETGVTQSPTHLIKTRGQQVTLRCSSQSGHNTVSWYQQALGQGPQFIFQYYREEENGRGNFPPRFSGLQFPNYSSELNVNALELDDSALYLCASSLSGTGYNEKLFFGSGTQLSVL.